Below are 21 T cell receptor beta chains sequenced from a single sample in a study of blood T cell repertoires in COVID-19. Here immunoSEQ multiplex PCR was the method, and the copy in TCRdb shows in-frame clones only, minus some. The sample has 55,000 to 70,000 clones, roughly 84% seen once. Sample: peripheral blood. These receptors originate from a man aged 45 to 65 with acute or convalescent COVID-19.

The count of this clone is one. The J gene is TRBJ2-1, the V gene TRBV30; 8 bases are a match to TRBD2. The CDR3 is made up of 15 amino acids. With 1 base clipped from V and 6 bases from J, the junction kept 8 bases outside the gene matches. The germline V gene encodes CDR1 GTSNPN and CDR2 SVGIG (reference sequence). CDR3 region: CAWSAGGPLGNEQFF. DNA for the CDR3: TGTGCCTGGAGTGCGGGGGGGCCTCTCGGCAATGAGCAGTTCTTC.

The chain couples TRBV2 to TRBJ2-7; weak D call: TRBD1 (6 bases). Between the trimmed V and J ends, which lost 10 bases and 5 bases, there was a span of 18 bases. The CDR3 has 13 amino acids. Germline-derived CDR1 and CDR2 are SNHLY and FYNNEI. CDR3 DNA sequence: TGTGCCACCTACAGGGTAGGGTCAAACGAGCAGTACTTC. This codes for CATYRVGSNEQYF.

This rearrangement joins TRBV7-8 to TRBJ1-4, with D possibly matching TRBD1 (6 bases). The CDR3 is made up of 16 amino acids. CDR1 is SGHVS and CDR2 is FQNEAQ in the germline V gene. Trimming removed 5 bases from V and 5 bases from J, with 18 bases in between. The CDR3 reads CASSTLLAGTNEKLFF. The DNA for the CDR3 is TGTGCCAGCAGCACCCTCCTGGCAGGGACAAATGAAAAACTGTTTTTT.

Here the CDR3 reads CASSPRASGSYNEQFF. CDR3 DNA sequence: TGTGCCAGCAGCCCTCGCGCTAGCGGCTCCTACAATGAGCAGTTCTTC. The chain couples TRBV2 to TRBJ2-1, with 7 bases identical to TRBD2. Losses at the gene ends were 6 bases for V and 0 bases for J; bases not matched to a gene: 8. Germline-derived CDR1 and CDR2 are SNHLY and FYNNEI. The length of the CDR3 is 16 residues.

The chain employs TRBV1 and TRBJ1-2. TRBV1 is an annotated pseudogene. CDR3 length equals 20 residues. CDR3 sequence (DNA): TGCACCAGCAGCCAAGCTGATCCAAGAACGGAGGGAACCCTTAGAGCCGGCTACACCTTC. Translation: CTSSQADPRTEGTLRAGYTF.

This clone was recorded only once. The CDR3 loop is CASSIASGRPYEQYF. DNA of the CDR3: TGTGCCAGTAGTATAGCCAGCGGGAGACCCTACGAGCAGTACTTC. The chain joins TRBV19 to TRBJ2-7, with TRBD2 identical over 8 bases. CDR3 size: 15 residues. In germline, CDR1 is LNHDA, CDR2 SQIVND (reference sequence). J lost 2 bases, V lost 1 base, and 4 bases had no gene match.

Only one count was recorded for this clone. This chain links TRBV20-1 with TRBJ1-6; the match to TRBD1 covers 7 bases. Germline loops: CDR1 DFQATT, CDR2 SNEGSKA (reference sequence). The CDR3 has 13 amino acids. Losses at the gene ends were 3 bases for V and 7 bases for J; bases not matched to a gene: 3. The CDR3 reads CSASRDSNSPLHF. The CDR3, as DNA: TGCAGTGCTAGTCGGGACAGCAATTCACCCCTCCACTTT.

For the CDR3, the DNA is TGTGCCACCCGGGAGGGAAGCTCCTATAATTCACCCCTCCACTTT. Translated, it gives CATREGSSYNSPLHF. V usage is TRBV19 and J usage is TRBJ1-6; D uncertain. The CDR3 has 15 residues. Per the germline V gene, CDR1 is LNHDA and CDR2 is SQIVND (reference sequence). The germline V and J ends were trimmed by 10 bases and 0 bases, with 13 bases remaining between them.

As to this clone: This same CDR3 is encoded by further DNA sequences in the sample. The CDR3 DNA sequence: TGTGCCAGCAGCCAAGTTGCGGGGGCCTACAATGAGCAGTTCTTC. Its protein is CASSQVAGAYNEQFF. The rearrangement joins TRBV14 to TRBJ2-1; the match to TRBD2 covers 7 bases. The CDR3 totals 15 residues. Trimming cost V 1 base and J 2 bases; bases outside gene matches: 2. The germline V gene encodes CDR1 SGHDN and CDR2 FVKESK. Full variable domain (missing parts from reference TRBV14 and TRBJ2-1): EAGVTQFPSHSVIEKGQTVTLRCDPISGHDNLYWYRRVMGKEIKFLLHFVKESKQDESGMPNNRFLAERTGGTYSTLKVQPAELEDSGVYFCASSQVAGAYNEQFFGPGTRLTVL.

This rearrangement joins TRBV11-2 to TRBJ2-1, with 7 bases fitting TRBD2. In germline, CDR1 is SGHAT, CDR2 FQNNGV. J gave up 6 bases and V 5 bases, and 7 bases lay outside the gene matches. The CDR3 spans 14 residues. CDR3 sequence (DNA): TGTGCCAGCAGCCGACCCACGGGGGGCAATGAGCAGTTCTTC. Residues: CASSRPTGGNEQFF.

The rearrangement links TRBV5-1 to TRBJ2-7; the match to TRBD1 covers 9 bases. There are 14 residues in the CDR3. The V and J ends lost 0 bases and 2 bases, in that order; junction bases with no gene match: 0. In germline, CDR1 is SGHRS, CDR2 YFSETQ. The CDR3: CASSLGQGAYEQYF. Written as DNA, the CDR3 is TGCGCCAGCAGCTTGGGACAGGGGGCCTACGAGCAGTACTTC.

This chain connects TRBV5-4 to TRBJ2-2, with 7 bases fitting TRBD2. This CDR3 comprises 15 residues. CDR1 SGHNT and CDR2 YYREEE come from the germline V gene (reference sequence). V was clipped by 3 bases and J by 6 bases; unmatched bases: 8. The chain's CDR3 is CASSSGLREPGELFF. As DNA, the CDR3 is TGTGCCAGCAGCTCGGGACTACGAGAGCCCGGGGAGCTGTTTTTT.

The chain carries TRBV25-1 and TRBJ2-5, with 7 bases aligning to TRBD1. The CDR3 extends over 14 amino acids. Germline assignment: CDR1 MGHDK and CDR2 SYGVNS. V lost 6 bases to trimming and J lost 2 bases; unmatched junction nucleotides: 6. The CDR3 region is CASSLRQGQETQYF. The DNA for the CDR3 is TGTGCCAGCAGCCTGAGACAGGGACAAGAGACCCAGTACTTC. The full variable domain, its missing parts supplied by reference TRBV25-1 and TRBJ2-5, is EADIYQTPRYLVIGTGKKITLECSQTMGHDKMYWYQQDPGMELHLIHYSYGVNSTEKGDLSSESTVSRIRTEHFPLTLESARPSHTSQYLCASSLRQGQETQYFGPGTRLLVL.

In nucleotides, the CDR3 is TGTGCCAGCAGTACCGGACAGGGGGCTTCCCTGAACACTGAAGCTTTCTTT. It codes for CASSTGQGASLNTEAFF. The rearrangement joins TRBV28 to TRBJ1-1; 11 bases line up with TRBD1. Per the germline V gene, CDR1 is MDHEN and CDR2 is SYDVKM. With 5 bases clipped from V and 0 bases from J, the junction kept 8 bases outside the gene matches. This CDR3 contains 17 residues.

The chain employs TRBV7-2 and TRBJ2-1; D is ambiguous. The V and J ends lost 2 bases and 3 bases respectively, with 8 bases between them. Germline V CDR1 and CDR2: SGHTA, FQGNSA. The CDR3 is 14 residues long. CDR3 bases: TGTGCCAGCAGCTTACGTCCTAGCTACAATGAGCAGTTCTTC. It encodes CASSLRPSYNEQFF.

The chain carries TRBV18 and TRBJ2-7; D remains ambiguous. Germline CDR1 reads KGHSH; CDR2 reads LQKENI. The CDR3 is 14 amino acids. V lost 6 bases and J lost 1, with 13 bases in between. CDR3 region: CASSRARDSYEQYF. The CDR3 coding sequence is TGTGCCAGCTCTCGAGCGAGAGATTCCTACGAGCAGTACTTC.

The CDR3 sequence is CASKKGTGVFYEQYF. The CDR3 DNA is TGTGCCAGCAAGAAGGGGACAGGGGTATTCTACGAGCAGTACTTC. The chain has TRBV2 and TRBJ2-7; TRBD1 matches at 10 bases. Germline CDR1 SNHLY, CDR2 FYNNEI. V was clipped by 7 bases and J by 3 bases; unmatched bases: 9. The length of the CDR3 is 15 residues. The variable domain in full, completed from reference TRBV2 and TRBJ2-7, reads EPEVTQTPSHQVTQMGQEVILRCVPISNHLYFYWYRQILGQKVEFLVSFYNNEISEKSEIFDDQFSVERPDGSNFTLKIRSTKLEDSAMYFCASKKGTGVFYEQYFGPGTRLTVT.

The V and J genes are TRBV19 and TRBJ1-2; 8 nucleotides agree with TRBD1. The V and J ends lost 8 bases and 10 bases, in that order; junction bases with no gene match: 6. Per the germline V gene, CDR1 is LNHDA and CDR2 is SQIVND (reference sequence). CDR3 length: 11 amino acids. The chain's CDR3 is CASGGQASYTF. DNA of the CDR3: TGTGCCAGTGGGGGACAGGCGTCCTACACCTTC.

J is TRBJ2-7 and V is TRBV12-3 or TRBV12-4; the D gene is possibly TRBD2 (5 bases). Between the trimmed V and J ends, which lost 5 bases and 12 bases, there was a span of 14 bases. The CDR3 is made up of 11 amino acids. CDR3 sequence reads: CASSTEGWLYF. Here the CDR3 DNA reads TGTGCCAGCAGTACAGAGGGATGGCTGTACTTC.

V gene TRBV27 combines with J gene TRBJ2-2; D gene ambiguous. The CDR3 has 13 amino acids. The ends were cut back, 3 bases at V and 8 bases at J, with 10 bases in the middle. The germline V gene has CDR1 MNHEY and CDR2 SMNVEV (reference sequence). The CDR3 loop reads CASSFRPRGELFF. CDR3 DNA sequence: TGTGCCAGCAGTTTCCGGCCGAGGGGGGAGCTGTTTTTT.

The rearrangement links TRBV6-5 to TRBJ1-1; D is unclear. CDR1 and CDR2 from the germline V gene are MNHEY and SVGAGI. The length of the CDR3 is 14 residues. Trimming took off 6 bases at V and 1 base at J, with 12 bases between the two ends. CDR3 amino acids: CASSAEGRNTEAFF. CDR3 DNA sequence: TGTGCCAGCAGCGCAGAAGGGAGGAACACTGAAGCTTTCTTT.